Given below is one T cell receptor beta chain in context. Its cognate antigen is unknown. Other DNA sequences in this sample translate to the same CDR3. This entry is derived from a study of cytomegalovirus exposure and HLA in healthy donors. Study-level points and caveats: It was likely that a cluster of highly shared sequence variants was a sequencing artifact.

Germline CDR1 is GTSNPN and CDR2 is SVGIG (reference sequence). V was pared by 1 base and J by 2 bases, with 0 bases of the junction left unmatched. The length of the CDR3 is 13 residues. PCR was performed using 60 Vbeta and 13 Jbeta primers. Using immunoSEQ multiplex PCR, the repertoire was profiled, and TCRdb retains in-frame clones only, with some absent. Of under 200,000 clones in the sample, roughly four fifths were seen once. Material: PBMCs. V gene TRBV30 combines with J gene TRBJ2-7; TRBD1 matches at 9 bases. The sequence was collected from a girl aged 2 to 9 in good health and CMV-seropositive. The CDR3 DNA follows: TGTGCCTGGAGTGGACAGGGGGCCTACGAGCAGTACTTC. Protein sequence: CAWSGQGAYEQYF.